A single sample is the source of the 28 T cell receptor beta chains below, sequenced in a study of identifying expanded T cells in peripheral blood. The assay was immunoSEQ multiplex PCR, and TCRdb's table has in-frame clones only and misses some. The table includes 81,000 or so clones, about four fifths detected once. The sample taken for sequencing was blood. These receptors came from a person between 18 and 75 years old in good health.

The V call is TRBV27, the J call TRBJ2-1; TRBD2 matches 12 bases. Germline lookup yields CDR1 MNHEY and CDR2 SMNVEV (reference sequence). The CDR3 covers 15 residues. Losses at the gene ends were 4 bases for V and 9 bases for J; bases not matched to a gene: 7. The CDR3 DNA is TGTGCCAGCAGTTATTCGATACTAGCGGGAGGTGAGCAGTTCTTC. Translating it yields CASSYSILAGGEQFF.

CDR3 in amino acids: CASSHTGTLNNEQFF. DNA for the CDR3: TGTGCCAGCAGCCACACCGGGACGCTTAACAATGAGCAGTTCTTC. The J gene is TRBJ2-1, the V gene TRBV7-6; D could derive from TRBD1 or TRBD2 (5 bases each). The germline V and J ends were trimmed by 5 bases and 5 bases, with 16 bases remaining between them. There are 15 residues in the CDR3. Germline V gene lookup returns CDR1 SGHVS and CDR2 FNYEAQ.

This chain links TRBV5-5 with TRBJ2-1; D gene ambiguous. Trimming removed 1 base at V and 8 bases at J, with 7 bases between. The germline V gene has CDR1 SGHKS and CDR2 YYEKEE (reference sequence). The CDR3 sequence is 12 residues long. The CDR3 spells CASSLNSDEQFF. CDR3 nucleotide sequence: TGTGCCAGCAGCTTGAATTCGGATGAGCAGTTCTTC. The full variable domain, rest sourced from reference TRBV5-5 and TRBJ2-1, is DAGVTQSPTHLIKTRGQQVTLRCSPISGHKSVSWYQQVLGQGPQFIFQYYEKEERGRGNFPDRFSARQFPNYSSELNVNALLLGDSALYLCASSLNSDEQFFGPGTRLTVL.

This chain uses TRBV19 with TRBJ2-1; D is possibly TRBD2 (6 bases). The CDR3 has 18 residues. Looked up from germline, CDR1 is LNHDA and CDR2 is SQIVND (reference sequence). The V end was cut by 6 bases, the J end by 0 bases, with 21 bases between. The CDR3 is CASSPTPPLAYSYNEQFF. Written as DNA, the CDR3 is TGTGCCAGTAGCCCAACCCCTCCTCTAGCGTACTCCTACAATGAGCAGTTCTTC. Full variable domain (missing parts from reference TRBV19 and TRBJ2-1): DGGITQSPKYLFRKEGQNVTLSCEQNLNHDAMYWYRQDPGQGLRLIYYSQIVNDFQKGDIAEGYSVSREKKESFPLTVTSAQKNPTAFYLCASSPTPPLAYSYNEQFFGPGTRLTVL.

The chain's CDR3 is CASSLLGTGGNTIYF. For the CDR3, the DNA is TGTGCCAGCAGCTTACTGGGAACAGGCGGAAACACCATATATTTT. The rearrangement joins TRBV7-6 to TRBJ1-3; D might be TRBD1 (5 bases). V was shortened by 2 bases and J by 4 bases, with 12 bases between the two germline ends. Germline values: CDR1 SGHVS, CDR2 FNYEAQ. This CDR3 region has 15 residues.

The J gene is TRBJ1-4, the V gene TRBV5-1; TRBD1 might be the D (5 bases). CDR1 and CDR2 (germline): SGHRS, YFSETQ. V was cut by 3 bases and J by 3 bases, with 6 bases left in between. The CDR3 spans 13 residues. The CDR3 is CASSSGPNEKLFF. DNA of the CDR3: TGCGCCAGCAGCTCAGGGCCTAATGAAAAACTGTTTTTT.

The rearrangement uses TRBV10-3 and TRBJ2-7; D is possibly TRBD2 (6 bases). Germline V lookup: CDR1 ENHRY, CDR2 SYGVKD. This CDR3 contains 15 residues. V shed 8 bases and J shed 3 bases, with 20 bases lying between them. The CDR3 protein is CAIGLARQGHYEQYF. CDR3 DNA: TGTGCCATCGGGCTAGCGAGACAAGGGCACTACGAGCAGTACTTC.

In its sample, this clone was seen once. This chain links TRBV27 with TRBJ1-5; tentative D call: TRBD1 (5 bases). The CDR3 runs 15 residues. The germline CDR1 and CDR2 sequences are MNHEY and SMNVEV (reference sequence). The V and J ends lost 2 bases and 7 bases respectively, with 15 bases between them. CDR3 region: CASSLGGVREQPQHF. CDR3 DNA: TGTGCCAGCAGTTTAGGGGGGGTACGAGAGCAGCCCCAGCATTTT.

The chain employs TRBV28 and TRBJ1-5; possibly TRBD1 for D (5 bases). The CDR3 has 16 residues. The germline CDR1 and CDR2 sequences are MDHEN and SYDVKM. V lost 6 bases, J lost 6 bases, and 21 bases lay in between. In DNA, the CDR3 is TGTGCCAGCAGCGAAAGGGACCCCAGCTTGCGTCAGCCCCAGCATTTT. It encodes CASSERDPSLRQPQHF. The full variable domain, in which reference TRBV28 and TRBJ1-5 provide the parts outside the CDR3, is DVKVTQSSRYLVKRTGEKVFLECVQDMDHENMFWYRQDPGLGLRLIYFSYDVKMKEKGDIPEGYSVSREKKERFSLILESASTNQTSMYLCASSERDPSLRQPQHFGDGTRLSIL.

The chain recombines TRBV5-1 with TRBJ2-7; D tentatively fits TRBD1 or TRBD2 (6 bases each). CDR3 length equals 14 residues. The V end was cut by 4 bases, the J end by 5 bases, with 16 bases between. Per the germline V gene, CDR1 is SGHRS and CDR2 is YFSETQ. CDR3 loop: CASSTEVRGHEQYF. CDR3 bases: TGCGCCAGCAGCACTGAGGTCCGGGGGCACGAGCAGTACTTC.

This chain uses TRBV25-1 with TRBJ1-1; D uncertain. The CDR3 loop spans 15 amino acids. V was trimmed by 3 bases and J by 3 bases, leaving 14 bases between them. Germline V gene lookup returns CDR1 MGHDK and CDR2 SYGVNS. The CDR3 coding sequence is TGTGCCAGCAGTGATTGGACGGCGTCCTACACTGAAGCTTTCTTT. Amino acids: CASSDWTASYTEAFF.

This clone was seen only a few times. The genes are TRBV5-1 and TRBJ2-5; 9 nucleotides align to TRBD1. Trimming at V came to 0 bases and at J to 4 bases, leaving 4 bases not matched to a gene. This CDR3 has 15 amino acids. Germline-derived CDR1 and CDR2 are SGHRS and YFSETQ. The CDR3 here is CASSLEGTGRETQYF. CDR3 in DNA: TGCGCCAGCAGCTTGGAGGGGACAGGGCGAGAGACCCAGTACTTC.

The V gene is TRBV21-1, the J gene TRBJ1-1; the table names TRBD1, a call not compared with the DNA. TRBV21-1 is termed a pseudogene. The CDR3 contains 18 residues. CDR3 sequence (DNA): TGTGCCAGCAGCACAGGCGAGCAGGGGGCGCGAAAGAACACTGAAGCTTTCTTT. Translation: CASSTGEQGARKNTEAFF.

This clone was counted many times. The rearrangement joins TRBV6-1 to TRBJ1-5, with unresolved D. V was pared by 8 bases and J by 0 bases, with 8 bases between. CDR1 is MNHNS and CDR2 is SASEGT in the germline V gene. The CDR3 extends over 13 amino acids. CDR3 loop: CASDEVSNQPQHF. DNA of the CDR3: TGTGCCAGCGATGAGGTTAGCAATCAGCCCCAGCATTTT.

V and J are TRBV28 and TRBJ2-7, with 11 bases identical to TRBD1. The CDR3 has 16 amino acids. The germline V gene has CDR1 MDHEN and CDR2 SYDVKM. Trimming cost V 2 bases and J 2 bases; bases outside gene matches: 5. This CDR3 reads CASSLGGGQGAYEQYF. The CDR3 region has the DNA TGTGCCAGCAGTTTAGGAGGGGGACAGGGGGCCTACGAGCAGTACTTC.

This chain uses TRBV6-5 with TRBJ2-1; D remains unclear. V was clipped by 2 bases and J by 2 bases, with 4 bases between them. Germline V gene sequence: CDR1 MNHEY, CDR2 SVGAGI. This CDR3 region has 13 residues. The CDR3 DNA follows: TGTGCCAGCAGTTACGCCGCCTACAATGAGCAGTTCTTC. Residues: CASSYAAYNEQFF.

This clone was detected many times. Other nucleotide sequences in the sample specify the same CDR3. The chain employs TRBV14 and TRBJ2-7; D is unresolved. Germline V gene data show CDR1 as SGHDN and CDR2 as FVKESK. V shed 0 bases and J shed 0 bases, with 9 bases lying between them. The CDR3 spans 15 residues. The CDR3 spells CASSQEGAPSYEQYF. The CDR3 DNA is TGTGCCAGCAGCCAAGAGGGCGCCCCCTCCTACGAGCAGTACTTC.

This clone is a singleton in its sample. V is TRBV9 and J is TRBJ2-7, with TRBD2 identical over 7 bases. The ends lost 7 bases at V and 4 bases at J; junction bases unmatched: 8. Looked up from germline, CDR1 is SGDLS and CDR2 is YYNGEE. The CDR3 totals 13 residues. Here the CDR3 DNA reads TGTGCCAGCTCCCGGGACTACCAGTACGAGCAGTACTTC. Amino acid sequence: CASSRDYQYEQYF.

V and J are TRBV6-5 and TRBJ2-7; 7 nucleotides align to TRBD1. Trimming at V came to 8 bases and at J to 3 bases, leaving 13 bases not matched to a gene. Per the germline V gene, CDR1 is MNHEY and CDR2 is SVGAGI. CDR3 length equals 15 residues. The CDR3 here is CASRQGQEIIYEQYF. For the CDR3, the DNA is TGTGCCAGCCGCCAAGGACAGGAGATTATCTACGAGCAGTACTTC.

The rearrangement uses TRBV6-5 and TRBJ2-7; no clear D gene. The CDR3 contains 15 residues. Trimming took 2 bases from V and 4 from J, leaving 15 bases between them. Germline V CDR1 and CDR2: MNHEY, SVGAGI. The CDR3 DNA reads TGTGCCAGCAGTTACGGTGGGGTGGGGATGTACGAGCAGTACTTC. Its translation is CASSYGGVGMYEQYF.

This rearrangement joins TRBV5-6 to TRBJ1-3, with 8 bases identical to TRBD1. CDR3 length: 16 residues. Germline assignment: CDR1 SGHDT and CDR2 YYEEEE. Trimming took 4 bases from V and 0 from J; bases not matched to a gene: 6. The CDR3 DNA sequence: TGTGCCAGCAGCCAGTTAGGACAGGGCTCTGGAAACACCATATATTTT. Translated, it gives CASSQLGQGSGNTIYF. Based on the CDR3 plus reference TRBV5-6 and TRBJ1-3, the full variable domain is DAGVTQSPTHLIKTRGQQVTLRCSPKSGHDTVSWYQQALGQGPQFIFQYYEEEERQRGNFPDRFSGHQFPNYSSELNVNALLLGDSALYLCASSQLGQGSGNTIYFGEGSWLTVV.

This chain links TRBV5-6 with TRBJ2-2; D might be TRBD1 (6 bases). Trimming took 0 bases from V and 0 from J, leaving 12 bases between them. This CDR3 has 17 amino acids. From germline, CDR1 is SGHDT and CDR2 YYEEEE. In nucleotides, the CDR3 is TGTGCCAGCAGCTTGGGGGACAAGTTCGCGAACACCGGGGAGCTGTTTTTT. This codes for CASSLGDKFANTGELFF.

The gene calls are TRBV7-2 and TRBJ1-5, with D perhaps TRBD1 (5 bases). V dropped 8 bases and J dropped 2 bases, with 16 bases sitting between them. The CDR3 covers 15 residues. In germline, CDR1 is SGHTA, CDR2 FQGNSA. The CDR3 nucleotides read TGTGCCAGCGCCACTAGGGGAGGGGGCAATCAGCCCCAGCATTTT. It specifies CASATRGGGNQPQHF.

The CDR3, as DNA: TGCGCCAGCAGCCTCCCTGGGAGGGGGGGCGCCTACACCTTC. It is translated as CASSLPGRGGAYTF. The chain recombines TRBV4-1 with TRBJ1-2; tentatively, D is TRBD1 (6 bases). Germline CDR1 is MGHRA and CDR2 is YSYEKL. The V end was cut by 4 bases, the J end by 10 bases, with 19 bases between. This CDR3 spans 14 amino acids.

The chain is built from TRBV7-2 and TRBJ2-7; TRBD2 agrees at 8 bases. This CDR3 has 13 residues. The V gene end was trimmed by 2 bases and the J gene end by 12 bases; junction bases not matched to a gene: 9. CDR1 and CDR2 from the germline V gene are SGHTA and FQGNSA. The CDR3 nucleotides are TGTGCCAGCAGCTTACCCCTCGGGGGGGAGGCGTACTTC. Amino acid sequence: CASSLPLGGEAYF.

This rearrangement joins TRBV21-1 to TRBJ1-5; no check of the table's D call, TRBD1, against the DNA was made. TRBV21-1 is a recognized pseudogene. The CDR3 extends over 17 amino acids. The CDR3: CASSTPGGHEADQPQHF. Here the CDR3 DNA reads TGTGCCAGCAGCACTCCGGGTGGACACGAGGCGGATCAGCCCCAGCATTTT.

This sequence joins TRBV5-8 and TRBJ2-7; D uncertain. The CDR3 totals 13 residues. Germline V gene data show CDR1 as SGHTS and CDR2 as YDEGEE. Trimming removed 4 bases from V and 7 bases from J, with 15 bases in between. The CDR3 here is CASSPRWGQEQYF. CDR3 in DNA: TGTGCCAGCAGCCCAAGGTGGGGTCAAGAGCAGTACTTC.

This chain links TRBV4-3 with TRBJ2-5; D gene ambiguous. The CDR3 has 11 residues. V was clipped by 3 bases and J by 1 base, with 0 bases between them. Germline V gene lookup returns CDR1 LGHNA and CDR2 YSLEER. CDR3 in amino acids: CASSHQETQYF. The CDR3 bases are TGCGCCAGCAGCCACCAAGAGACCCAGTACTTC.